This T cell receptor beta chain was sequenced for a study of technical replicates of blood from a handful of donors. This table comes from immunoSEQ multiplex PCR, and its TCRdb copy is limited to in-frame clones, with some not included. The sample has 9,500 to 15,000 clones, 90% to 95% seen once. Trimming stripped 2 bases from V and 0 bases from J, with 5 bases between. The germline CDR1 and CDR2 sequences are WSHSY and SAAADI. The CDR3 length is 14 residues. Sequences were obtained from PBMCs. This clonotype was obtained from a human donor in good health. V is TRBV10-2 and J is TRBJ1-3, with D hard to call. The CDR3 region has the DNA TGCGCCAGCAGTGAGACAGCCTCTGGAAACACCATATATTTT. This gives the protein CASSETASGNTIYF.